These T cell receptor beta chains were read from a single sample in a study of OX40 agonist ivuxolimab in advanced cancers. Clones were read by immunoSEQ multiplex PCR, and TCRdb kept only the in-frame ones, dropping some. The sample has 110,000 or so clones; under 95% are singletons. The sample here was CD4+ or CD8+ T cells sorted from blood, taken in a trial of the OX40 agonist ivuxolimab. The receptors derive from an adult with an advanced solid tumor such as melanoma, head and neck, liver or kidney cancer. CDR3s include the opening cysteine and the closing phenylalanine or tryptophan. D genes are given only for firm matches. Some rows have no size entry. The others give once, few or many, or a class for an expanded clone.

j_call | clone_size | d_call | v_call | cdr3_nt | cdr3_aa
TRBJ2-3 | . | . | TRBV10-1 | TGCGCCAGCAGCCCTACGGGGAGAGGGGATACGCAGTATTTT | CASSPTGRGDTQYF
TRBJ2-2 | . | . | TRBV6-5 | TGTGCCAGCAGAAAAACAGGGAACACCGGGGAGCTGTTTTTT | CASRKTGNTGELFF
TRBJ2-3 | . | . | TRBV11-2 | TGTGCCAGCAGCTTACAAGTAAGCACAGATACGCAGTATTTT | CASSLQVSTDTQYF
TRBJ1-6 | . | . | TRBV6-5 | TGTGCCAGCAGTTATTATGGACAATCGCCCCCCCTGCACCTCCACTTT | CASSYYGQSPPLHLHF
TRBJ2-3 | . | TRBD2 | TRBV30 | TGTGCCTGGACCCCGGGACTAGCGGGAAAGGGGGATACGCAGTATTTT | CAWTPGLAGKGDTQYF
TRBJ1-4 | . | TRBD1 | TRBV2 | TGTGCCAGCAGGACCCCTGGGGTGGGGACAGGGCCCGAAAAACTGTTTTTT | CASRTPGVGTGPEKLFF
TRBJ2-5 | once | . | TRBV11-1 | TGTGCCAGCAGCGCAACGGAGACCCAGTACTTC | CASSATETQYF
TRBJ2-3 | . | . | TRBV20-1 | TGCAGTGCTAGTCCTACAGATACGCAGTATTTT | CSASPTDTQYF
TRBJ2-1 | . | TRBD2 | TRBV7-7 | TGTGCTAGCGGGACTAGCGTTAACAATGAGCAGTTCTTC | CASGTSVNNEQFF
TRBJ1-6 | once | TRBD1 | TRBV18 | TGTGCCAGCTCACGACAGGGGGCGGATTCACCCCTCCACTTT | CASSRQGADSPLHF
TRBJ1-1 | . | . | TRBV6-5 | TGTGCCAGCAGTAGGGGCAGCGGCGGCACTGAAGCTTTCTTT | CASSRGSGGTEAFF
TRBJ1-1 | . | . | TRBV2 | TGTGCCAGCAGTTACACTGAAGCTTTCTTT | CASSYTEAFF
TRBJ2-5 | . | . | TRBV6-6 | TGTGCCAGCAGTTACTCGGGGGGGCAGGAGACCCAGTACTTC | CASSYSGGQETQYF
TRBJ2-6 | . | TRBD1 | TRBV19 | TGTGCCAGTAGTACCCCCGGCGACAGGGCCGGGGCCAACGTCCTGACTTTC | CASSTPGDRAGANVLTF